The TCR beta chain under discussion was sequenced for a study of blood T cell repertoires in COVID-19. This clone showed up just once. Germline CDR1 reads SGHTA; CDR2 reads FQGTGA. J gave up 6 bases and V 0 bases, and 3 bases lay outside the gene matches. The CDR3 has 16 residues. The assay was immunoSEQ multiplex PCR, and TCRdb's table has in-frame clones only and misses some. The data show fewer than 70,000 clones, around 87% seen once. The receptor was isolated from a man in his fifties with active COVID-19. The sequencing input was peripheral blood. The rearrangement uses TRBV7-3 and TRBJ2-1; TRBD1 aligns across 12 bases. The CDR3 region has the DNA TGTGCCAGCAGCTTAACCGGGGACAGGGGGCTCAATGAGCAGTTCTTC. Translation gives CASSLTGDRGLNEQFF.